This passage covers 19 T cell receptor beta chains from one sample sequenced in a study of a mutant IDH1 vaccine in newly diagnosed glioma. Time point here: week 47, end of study. What each vaccine dose contained was 300 ug of mutant IDH1 20-mer peptide, accompanied by topical imiquimod. Here immunoSEQ multiplex PCR was the method, and the copy in TCRdb shows in-frame clones only, minus some. The sample has 45,000 to 65,000 clones, less than 65% seen once. These receptors are not linked to any known antigen. This material consisted of peripheral blood mononuclear cells (PBMCs), taken from a glioma patient whose treatment included an IDH1 peptide vaccine. All receptors derive from a man in his forties with glioma. Some clones in this sample may be carry-over from other donors' samples.

The rearrangement links TRBV7-2 to TRBJ2-7; unclear D gene. The germline V gene encodes CDR1 SGHTA and CDR2 FQGNSA. Between the trimmed V and J ends, which lost 2 bases and 4 bases, there was a span of 9 bases. The CDR3 totals 13 residues. CDR3 DNA sequence: TGTGCCAGCAGCTTAACATACGGGTACGAGCAGTACTTC. Translated, it gives CASSLTYGYEQYF.

V usage is TRBV13 and J usage is TRBJ2-5, with TRBD2 matching 9 bases. V dropped 5 bases and J dropped 5; count of bases not matched to a gene: 9. The CDR3 consists of 15 residues. Per germline, CDR1 PRHDT and CDR2 FYEKMQ (reference sequence). The CDR3 coding sequence is TGTGCCAGCAGCCAACGTAGCGGGGGAGGTGAGACCCAGTACTTC. This gives the protein CASSQRSGGGETQYF.

The genes are TRBV15 and TRBJ1-6; 8 bases align to TRBD1. The CDR3 length is 17 residues. In germline, CDR1 is LNHNV, CDR2 YYDKDF (reference sequence). V gave up 6 bases and J gave up 10 bases; unmatched junction bases: 17. The CDR3 DNA is TGTGCCACCAGTCCACTATACGACGGGACAGGCTACTCACCCCTCCACTTT. Translation: CATSPLYDGTGYSPLHF.

The chain joins TRBV21-1 to TRBJ2-7; TRBD2 is the table's D call and was not checked against the DNA. TRBV21-1 is classified as a pseudogene. The CDR3 is 16 residues long. DNA for the CDR3: TGTGCCAGCAGCGGAGGGGGTAGCGGGGGGATCTACGAGCAGTACTTC. Protein sequence: CASSGGGSGGIYEQYF.

This rearrangement joins TRBV7-3 to TRBJ2-2; 9 nucleotides agree with TRBD2. The J segment lost 4 bases and the V segment lost 1 base, leaving 13 bases of the junction unmatched. The CDR3 runs to 19 residues. Germline V CDR1 and CDR2: SGHTA, FQGTGA. In nucleotides, the CDR3 is TGTGCCAGCAGCTTAAGAGTCACTAGCGGGCCGATACTCACCGGGGAGCTGTTTTTT. Translated: CASSLRVTSGPILTGELFF.

The chain links TRBV5-4 to TRBJ1-6; the D is unclear. The germline CDR1 and CDR2 sequences are SGHNT and YYREEE (reference sequence). Trimming removed 3 bases from V and 6 bases from J, with 16 bases in between. This CDR3 has 16 amino acids. This CDR3 is CASSSLGIRSNSPLHF. For the CDR3, the DNA is TGTGCCAGCAGCTCCCTGGGGATTCGATCTAATTCACCCCTCCACTTT.

The rearrangement links TRBV29-1 to TRBJ2-7; D is possibly TRBD1 (5 bases). The CDR3 runs to 15 residues. V lost 0 bases and J lost 4, with 16 bases in between. CDR1 and CDR2 from the germline V gene are SQVTM and ANQGSEA. CDR3 in DNA: TGCAGCGTTGAAGAATTACGGACAAGTTCTTACGAGCAGTACTTC. Residues: CSVEELRTSSYEQYF.

The chain uses TRBV5-6 and TRBJ1-5; D might be TRBD1 (5 bases). The CDR3 sequence is 15 residues long. V shed 2 bases and J shed 4 bases, with 13 bases lying between them. Germline loops: CDR1 SGHDT, CDR2 YYEEEE. CDR3 amino acids: CASSLGTPRNQPQHF. Here the CDR3 DNA reads TGTGCCAGCAGCTTAGGGACTCCGAGGAATCAGCCCCAGCATTTT.

This clone is a singleton in its sample. The chain has TRBV6-4 and TRBJ2-5, with TRBD1 identical over 7 bases. The CDR3 contains 13 residues. Germline V CDR1 and CDR2: MRHNA, SNTAGT. The ends lost 5 bases at V and 4 bases at J; junction bases unmatched: 4. CDR3 in DNA: TGTGCCAGCAGTTTCAGGGGGTTAGAGACCCAGTACTTC. It yields the protein CASSFRGLETQYF.

The V call is TRBV21-1, the J call TRBJ1-2; TRBD1, the table's D call, lacks a check against the DNA. TRBV21-1 is given as a pseudogene. The CDR3 sequence is 14 residues long. CDR3 nucleotide sequence: TGTGCCAGCAGCAAAGAGGCAGTCCAGGATGGCTACACCTTC. Amino acid sequence: CASSKEAVQDGYTF.

V and J are TRBV7-8 and TRBJ2-1; the match to TRBD2 covers 8 bases. The CDR3 covers 15 residues. Germline V gene sequence: CDR1 SGHVS, CDR2 FQNEAQ. With 1 base clipped from V and 7 bases from J, the junction kept 6 bases outside the gene matches. In DNA form, the CDR3 reads TGTGCCAGCAGCTTAGGGGGACTAGGATCGAATGAGCAGTTCTTC. Translating gives CASSLGGLGSNEQFF. The variable domain in full, with the rest retrieved from reference TRBV7-8 and TRBJ2-1, is GAGVSQSPRYKVAKRGQDVALRCDPISGHVSLFWYQQALGQGPEFLTYFQNEAQLDKSGLPSDRFFAERPEGSVSTLKIQRTQQEDSAVYLCASSLGGLGSNEQFFGPGTRLTVL.

The V call is TRBV7-8, the J call TRBJ2-7, with D unclear. The CDR3 runs to 12 residues. Germline CDR1 reads SGHVS; CDR2 reads FQNEAQ. The V end lost 1 base, the J end lost 4 bases, and 5 bases lay between the germline ends. The DNA for the CDR3 is TGTGCCAGCAGCTTAGTACAATACGAGCAGTACTTC. Amino acids: CASSLVQYEQYF.

The V and J genes are TRBV19 and TRBJ2-2; possibly TRBD2 for D (7 bases). Germline V lookup: CDR1 LNHDA, CDR2 SQIVND (reference sequence). V lost 7 bases, J lost 3 bases, and 24 bases lay in between. This CDR3 is 18 amino acids long. CDR3 nucleotide sequence: TGTGCCAGTAACCGGGGAGGGGGGCCGGCTCGGGACACCGGGGAGCTGTTTTTT. Protein: CASNRGGGPARDTGELFF.

The chain uses TRBV27 and TRBJ2-2; no firm D call. Trimming took off 5 bases at V and 2 bases at J, with 9 bases between the two ends. The CDR3 runs 14 residues. Germline V gene lookup returns CDR1 MNHEY and CDR2 SMNVEV (reference sequence). The CDR3 reads CASSLGPNTGELFF. The CDR3 bases are TGTGCCAGCAGTCTCGGTCCAAACACCGGGGAGCTGTTTTTT.

This rearrangement joins TRBV5-1 to TRBJ2-2; D gene unclear. The germline V and J ends were trimmed by 7 bases and 1 base, with 11 bases remaining between them. Germline V lookup: CDR1 SGHRS, CDR2 YFSETQ. The length of the CDR3 is 14 residues. The CDR3 is CASSGLLNTGELFF. CDR3 nucleotides: TGCGCCAGCTCAGGATTACTGAACACCGGGGAGCTGTTTTTT.

The V call is TRBV7-9, the J call TRBJ2-1; D may match TRBD1 or TRBD2 (5 bases each). CDR3 length: 14 residues. The germline V gene encodes CDR1 SEHNR and CDR2 FQNEAQ (reference sequence). With 1 base removed from V and 8 bases from J, the gap between germline ends came to 12 bases. CDR3 residues: CASSLGVGEYEQFF. CDR3 bases: TGTGCCAGCAGCTTAGGGGTGGGGGAGTATGAGCAGTTCTTC.

This clone has just a few counts. The rearrangement links TRBV7-2 to TRBJ1-2; D is uncertain. CDR3 length: 12 amino acids. Germline V gene sequence: CDR1 SGHTA, CDR2 FQGNSA. V gave up 5 bases and J gave up 5 bases, with 9 bases separating them. CDR3 residues: CASSPRRYGYTF. The CDR3 coding sequence is TGTGCCAGCAGCCCCCGACGGTATGGCTACACCTTC.

Here the CDR3 DNA reads TGCGCCAGCAGTGAGGAGGGTAAGTACCCTGGCTACACCTTC. Residues: CASSEEGKYPGYTF. The genes are TRBV10-2 and TRBJ1-2; D unresolved. CDR1 is WSHSY, CDR2 SAAADI, per germline. There are 14 residues in the CDR3. Trimming cost V 2 bases and J 7 bases, with 14 bases left between them.

This clone has just a few counts. The rearrangement uses TRBV2 and TRBJ2-3; possible D gene TRBD2, 5 bases. The V end was cut by 6 bases, the J end by 4 bases, with 11 bases between. Germline-derived CDR1 and CDR2 are SNHLY and FYNNEI. This CDR3 comprises 13 residues. CDR3 protein: CASRPLGADTQYF. The CDR3, as DNA: TGTGCCAGCAGGCCACTAGGAGCAGATACGCAGTATTTT.